This TCR beta chain was profiled in a study of T-cell reconstitution after alpha-beta-depleted transplantation in children. This clonotype showed up just a few times. Preparation of the TCRbeta library used unique molecular identifiers. From the PCR reads, TCRdb called clonotypes with MiXCR, one entry per CDR3 protein. The data hold about 540,000 distinct CDR3 sequences, with around 19% observed a single time. Trimming removed 7 bases at V and 3 bases at J, with 11 bases between. The CDR3 contains 13 residues. The specimen comprised PBMCs from the stem cell graft donor, sampled from the stem cell graft. The J gene is TRBJ2-3, the V gene TRBV12-3 or TRBV12-4; D assignment may be TRBD1 or TRBD2 (6 bases each). The source of this sequence is a human donor who donated a stem cell graft to a child with acute lymphoblastic leukemia. This CDR3 reads CASTRGETDTQYF. CDR3 nucleotide sequence: TGTGCCAGCACTAGGGGGGAAACAGATACGCAGTATTTT.